This T cell receptor beta chain was sequenced in a study of shared clonotypes between healthy human individuals. Study results and caveats: Of the naive CD4 clonotypes, roughly 5.2% were shared across a few donors. Generation probabilities of non-shared clonotypes were lower (relative to those shared by all four donors). Naive subsets tended to show greater estimated richness than memory subsets.

Naive CD8 cells lacked CD45RO and underwent positive selection for CCR7, leaving out terminally differentiated effector memory CD45RA+ cells. Trimming cost V 10 bases and J 0 bases, with 13 bases left between them. The CDR3 totals 13 residues. Germline-derived CDR1 and CDR2 are MNHEY and SMNVEV (reference sequence). TCRdb keeps only in-frame clones here, not all; method: immunoSEQ multiplex PCR. Of about 2.2 million clones in the sample, 90% to 95% were seen once. This clone was seen once. As yet, its antigen is unknown. The rearrangement links TRBV27 to TRBJ2-7; D unresolved. The material sequenced was naive CD8+ T cells from PBMCs. The source is a man aged 18 to 35 in good health. Some clones in this sample may be carry-over from other donors' samples. CDR3 DNA sequence: TGTGCCACCGCGGCCGCGAGCTCCTACGAGCAGTACTTC. Translating it yields CATAAASSYEQYF.